This TCR beta chain was recorded in a study of blood T cell repertoires in COVID-19. Germline V gene sequence: CDR1 SGHAT, CDR2 FQNNGV. V trimming: 1 base; J trimming: 5 bases; junction bases outside the gene matches: 7. The CDR3 contains 16 residues. The repertoire was sequenced with immunoSEQ multiplex PCR; TCRdb's copy has only in-frame clones and lacks some. The sample has roughly 190,000 clones; 88% are singletons. The rearrangement uses TRBV11-2 and TRBJ2-2; 7 bases align to TRBD1. The material sequenced was peripheral blood. The source is a man aged 35 to 55 with active or convalescent COVID-19. The CDR3 protein is CASSLVSRGRTGELFF. The CDR3, as DNA: TGTGCCAGCAGCTTAGTTTCTAGGGGGCGGACCGGGGAGCTGTTTTTT.